This record covers a single T cell receptor beta chain. Its antigen is unidentified. Each of the donors was a healthy bone marrow donor. With 60 Vbeta and 13 Jbeta primers, the PCR was carried out. Sequenced by immunoSEQ multiplex PCR; TCRdb stores in-frame clones only, minus some. There are about 180,000 clones in the sample; 75% to 90% occur only once, and 1% lies in the top ten. CDR3 length: 15 amino acids. The V end was cut by 2 bases, the J end by 3 bases, with 11 bases between. CDR1 and CDR2 (germline): SGHTA, FQGNSA. The data stem from a study of cytomegalovirus exposure and HLA in healthy donors. Study-level findings and limits: In a later analysis, TCR beta V- and J-gene trimming showed a link to a missense DCLRE1C variant. Productive status was seen about 90% or about 30% of the time for most TCR beta V segments in an earlier analysis. 87-base-pair reads could not separate some V segments, including TRBV6-2 and TRBV6-3.

The chain uses TRBV7-2 and TRBJ1-3; D possibly corresponds to TRBD1 (5 bases). This sequence originates from a boy aged 2 to 10 in good health and CMV-seronegative. Sample: PBMCs. The CDR3 is CASSLQGLGGNTIYF. The CDR3 coding sequence is TGTGCCAGCAGCTTACAGGGCCTAGGTGGAAACACCATATATTTT. The variable domain in full, completed from reference TRBV7-2 and TRBJ1-3, reads GAGVSQSPSNKVTEKGKDVELRCDPISGHTALYWYRQSLGQGLEFLIYFQGNSAPDKSGLPSDRFSAERTGGSVSTLTIQRTQQEDSAVYLCASSLQGLGGNTIYFGEGSWLTVV.